These T cell receptor beta chains were read from a single sample in a study of T cell repertoires in cytomegalovirus infection. In TCRdb, the reads were re-called with MiXCR into one record per CDR3 protein. The sample includes approximately 400,000 distinct CDR3 sequences, approximately 33% of them seen just once. What was sequenced was PBMCs. These TCRs come from a human donor in good health (CMV status not recorded). Some clones in this sample may be carry-over from other donors' samples. Both conserved end residues are part of each CDR3.

j_gene,v_gene,CDR3aa
TRBJ2-5,TRBV7-7,CASSLAPSGLWETQYF
TRBJ1-6,TRBV4-1,CASRQITQGTFSPLHF
TRBJ1-4,TRBV28,CASSSGGNEKLFF
TRBJ2-2,TRBV7-2,CATGRTNTGELFF
TRBJ1-2,TRBV7-2,CTSSAIPGSHGYTF
TRBJ1-2,TRBV4-1,CASSPLDSNYGYTF
TRBJ1-2,TRBV4-1,CASSQEQGRDGYTF
TRBJ2-2,TRBV6-5,CASSYVGPGELFF
TRBJ2-1,TRBV6-6,CASISGGTNQQFF
TRBJ2-7,TRBV10-3,CAISDSYEQYF
TRBJ2-7,TRBV7-2,CASSNRRRGGSYEQYF
TRBJ2-7,TRBV20-1,CSAPSGGWGEQYF
TRBJ2-2,TRBV5-4,CASSDRGGAVTGELFF
TRBJ2-5,TRBV7-2,CASSLRWTGIFETQYF
TRBJ2-2,TRBV9,CASSLYPSTRDRGVTGELFF
TRBJ1-6,TRBV7-9,CASRPGTARSPLHF
TRBJ2-1,TRBV6-1,CASSEYDRGWFF
TRBJ2-2,TRBV4-2,CASSHETSGGNTGELFF
TRBJ1-6,TRBV11-2,CASSLDRGFSSPLHF
TRBJ2-3,TRBV11-2,CASIPRGAGWGTDTQYF
TRBJ2-7,TRBV20-1,CSARDRAGAIYEQYF
TRBJ1-4,TRBV2,CASSAIPGAYSEKLFF
TRBJ1-1,TRBV27,CATGTGRFTEAFF
TRBJ2-7,TRBV12-3/TRBV12-4,CASSFGQVYEQYF
TRBJ1-3,TRBV6-5,CASRTGVGGNTIYF
TRBJ2-5,TRBV4-1,CASSPPGWDSQETQYF
TRBJ2-7,TRBV7-6,CASSGFGVAGGLSSYEQYF
TRBJ2-1,TRBV7-2,CASSRPTGGRPKDEQFF
TRBJ2-2,TRBV5-4,CASSLSGVTPGELFF
TRBJ1-4,TRBV4-1,CASSQAPTGGQEKLFF
TRBJ2-2,TRBV4-1,CASRPILRTGELFF
TRBJ1-2,TRBV7-6,CASSRSSGLFYGYTF
TRBJ2-7,TRBV20-1,CSAERAPTDEQYF
TRBJ2-5,TRBV7-9,CASSLSPETQYF
TRBJ1-4,TRBV7-2,CASSQGAAQNEKLFF
TRBJ2-7,TRBV11-2,CASRKTALPYEQYF
TRBJ2-5,TRBV6-5,CATQLAGGQETQYF
TRBJ1-1,TRBV10-3,CAIRRTGSDTEAFF
TRBJ2-1,TRBV29-1,CSVGRAGVSYNEQFF
TRBJ2-1,TRBV20-1,CSARWVAFNEQFF
TRBJ1-1,TRBV6-1,CASSESGLNTEAFF
TRBJ1-6,TRBV6-5,CASSYRTGEISPLHF